One and the same sample provided the 11 T cell receptor beta chains below, sequenced in a study of cytomegalovirus exposure and HLA in healthy donors. The primer mix had 60 Vbeta and 13 Jbeta primers. The data were produced by immunoSEQ multiplex PCR, yet TCRdb's version contains in-frame clones alone and is incomplete. Among more than 85,000 clones listed, more than 65% were seen once. Input material: PBMCs. Source of these receptors: a man in his thirties or forties in good health and CMV-seropositive.

The chain uses TRBV29-1 and TRBJ2-1; TRBD2 matches 7 bases. Looked up from germline, CDR1 is SQVTM and CDR2 is ANQGSEA. The CDR3 spans 14 residues. V gave up 6 bases and J gave up 8 bases; unmatched junction bases: 13. This chain's CDR3 is CSVPPRGGRDEQFF. The CDR3 DNA sequence: TGCAGCGTCCCCCCGCGCGGGGGTAGGGATGAGCAGTTCTTC.

The CDR3, as DNA: TGTGCCAGCAGCTCAGCCCAGGGGGCGGGTGGCTACACCTTC. This encodes CASSSAQGAGGYTF. The chain couples TRBV7-2 to TRBJ1-2, with 8 bases aligning to TRBD1. J lost 7 bases, V lost 4 bases, and 8 bases had no gene match. The V gene's germline CDR1 is SGHTA and CDR2 FQGNSA. CDR3 length: 14 residues.

The table lists this clone with a count of one. The V gene is TRBV30, the J gene TRBJ2-7, with TRBD1 as a possible D gene (6 bases). The CDR3 loop spans 12 amino acids. The V gene's germline CDR1 is GTSNPN and CDR2 SVGIG (reference sequence). V dropped 0 bases and J dropped 9 bases, with 12 bases sitting between them. DNA of the CDR3: TGTGCCTGGAGTGTAGGGGGAATCGGGCAGTACTTC. Translated, it gives CAWSVGGIGQYF.

J is TRBJ2-3 and V is TRBV6-1; D is unclear. The CDR3 is 13 residues long. Deletions cut 2 bases from V and 4 bases from J, with 7 bases between. The germline CDR1 and CDR2 sequences are MNHNS and SASEGT. The CDR3 coding sequence is TGTGCCAGCAGTGAATTCCCTCCAGATACGCAGTATTTT. It specifies CASSEFPPDTQYF.

The V call is TRBV6-5, the J call TRBJ2-3; 8 positions agree with TRBD1. V shed 9 bases and J 0 bases; nucleotides not matched to a gene: 2. This CDR3 has 13 amino acids. From germline, CDR1 is MNHEY and CDR2 SVGAGI. CDR3 in amino acids: CASRTGSTDTQYF. As DNA, the CDR3 is TGTGCCAGTCGGACAGGGAGCACAGATACGCAGTATTTT.

The V call is TRBV29-1, the J call TRBJ2-1; 8 nucleotides agree with TRBD2. Germline CDR1 and CDR2: SQVTM and ANQGSEA. The V and J ends lost 3 bases and 7 bases, in that order; junction bases with no gene match: 11. The CDR3 runs 15 residues. The CDR3 DNA reads as TGCAGCGTTGAGAGCGGCGGGGGGATGCTTAATGAGCAGTTCTTC. Its translation is CSVESGGGMLNEQFF.

The genes are TRBV4-3 and TRBJ2-2; perhaps TRBD1 as D (6 bases). Trimming took off 1 base at V and 2 bases at J, with 11 bases between the two ends. The CDR3 is 16 residues long. Germline V gene data show CDR1 as LGHNA and CDR2 as YSLEER. CDR3 nucleotide sequence: TGCGCCAGCAGCCAAGGCGAGGGGACAAACACCGGGGAGCTGTTTTTT. Encoded protein: CASSQGEGTNTGELFF.

J is TRBJ2-2 and V is TRBV9; D unresolved. Germline V gene sequence: CDR1 SGDLS, CDR2 YYNGEE. The CDR3 extends over 12 amino acids. V shed 0 bases and J shed 6 bases, with 3 bases lying between them. In DNA form, the CDR3 reads TGTGCCAGCAGCGTAGTAGCCGGGGAGCTGTTTTTT. It is translated as CASSVVAGELFF.

The chain uses TRBV14 and TRBJ2-2; 7 bases are a match to TRBD1. This CDR3 comprises 17 residues. CDR1 and CDR2 from the germline V gene are SGHDN and FVKESK. Trimming removed 0 bases from V and 0 bases from J; junction bases left unmatched: 4. The CDR3 is CASSQEVGQANTGELFF. The CDR3 DNA sequence: TGTGCCAGCAGCCAAGAAGTCGGACAGGCGAACACCGGGGAGCTGTTTTTT.

The chain has TRBV10-2 and TRBJ2-1; 12 bases match TRBD2. In germline, CDR1 is WSHSY, CDR2 SAAADI. V trimming: 4 bases; J trimming: 1 base; junction bases outside the gene matches: 8. The CDR3 runs 18 residues. CDR3 protein: CASSVQGLAGTSYNEQFF. In nucleotides, the CDR3 is TGCGCCAGCAGTGTACAAGGACTAGCGGGGACATCCTACAATGAGCAGTTCTTC.

The rearrangement joins TRBV29-1 to TRBJ2-2; no reliable D call. The CDR3 is 12 residues long. V was trimmed by 1 base and J by 5 bases, leaving 5 bases between them. From germline, CDR1 is SQVTM and CDR2 ANQGSEA. CDR3 DNA: TGCAGCGTTGAAGTGAGGACCGGGGAGCTGTTTTTT. Protein sequence: CSVEVRTGELFF.